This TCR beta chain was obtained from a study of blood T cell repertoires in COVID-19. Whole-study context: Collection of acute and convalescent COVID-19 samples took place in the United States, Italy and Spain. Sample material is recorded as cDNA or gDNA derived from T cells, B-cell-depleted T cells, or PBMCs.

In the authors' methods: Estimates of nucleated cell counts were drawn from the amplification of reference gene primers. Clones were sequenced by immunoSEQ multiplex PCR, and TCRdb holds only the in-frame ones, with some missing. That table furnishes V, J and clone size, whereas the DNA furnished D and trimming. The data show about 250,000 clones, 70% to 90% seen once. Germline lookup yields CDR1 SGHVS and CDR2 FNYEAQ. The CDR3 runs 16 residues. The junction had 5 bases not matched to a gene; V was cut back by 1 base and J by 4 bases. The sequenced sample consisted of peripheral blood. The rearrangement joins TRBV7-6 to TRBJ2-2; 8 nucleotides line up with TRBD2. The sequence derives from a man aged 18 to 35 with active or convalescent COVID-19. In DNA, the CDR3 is TGTGCCAGCAGCTTAGGAGCGGGAGCGGGCACCGGGGAGCTGTTTTTT. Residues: CASSLGAGAGTGELFF.